The rows below give T cell receptor beta chains drawn from one sample of a study of vaccination and CD4 T cells after COVID-19. Antigens for these TCRs are unknown. TCRdb analysed the PCR reads with MiXCR anew, one entry per CDR3 protein. The profile covers 15,000 to 20,000 distinct CDR3 sequences, with approximately 63% appearing a single time and 9.5% to 12% taken by the ten largest. Sequencing input: CD4+ T cells from blood, cultured in vitro. The receptors were sampled from a human donor who had recovered from COVID-19. CDR3s include the opening cysteine and the closing phenylalanine or tryptophan. Each record gives: CDR3 DNA, CDR3 protein, J gene, V gene, D gene, clone size. The D gene is left open where the match is weak. Clone size is not always given. Where it is, it says once, few, many or a class for expanded clones.

TGTGCCACCAGAAGGAAGAATACGCAGTATTTT,CATRRKNTQYF,TRBJ2-3,TRBV24-1,.,.
TGTGCCACCAGTGACCCCGGGACAGGGGACACCGGGGAGCTGTTTTTT,CATSDPGTGDTGELFF,TRBJ2-2,TRBV24-1,TRBD1,.
TGTGCCAGCAGTGCTACTAGCGGGAGGGCCCCCGGGGAGCTGTTTTTT,CASSATSGRAPGELFF,TRBJ2-2,TRBV2,TRBD2,.
TGCAGTGCTAGAGCCCTCGGGGGGCTGAATCAGCCCCAGCATTTT,CSARALGGLNQPQHF,TRBJ1-5,TRBV20-1,.,.
TGTGCCAGCAGTGAAGCGCCAGGCAATTCACCCCTCCACTTT,CASSEAPGNSPLHF,TRBJ1-6,TRBV2,.,.
TGCAGTGCCGGGGGACTAGGACGGACAGATACGCAGTATTTT,CSAGGLGRTDTQYF,TRBJ2-3,TRBV20-1,TRBD2,.
TGTGCCAGCAGTTCCACAGGGGGTAGGGGCTACACCTTC,CASSSTGGRGYTF,TRBJ1-2,TRBV27,TRBD1,few
TGTGCCAGCAGCCTCCTTGGGGCCAATGAGCAGTTCTTC,CASSLLGANEQFF,TRBJ2-1,TRBV12-3/TRBV12-4,.,.
TGTGCCAGCAGCTTAGGGACAGGGGGGCAAGAGACCCAGTACTTC,CASSLGTGGQETQYF,TRBJ2-5,TRBV11-3,TRBD1,.
TGTGCCAGCAGCCAGCGGACAGGGGTCGGGGAGCTGTTTTTT,CASSQRTGVGELFF,TRBJ2-2,TRBV11-2,TRBD1,.
TGTGCCACCCTGGAACGGAACACTGAAGCTTTCTTT,CATLERNTEAFF,TRBJ1-1,TRBV6-1,.,once
TGTGCCACCAGCAGAGACCGGGACAGAGAGACCCAGTACTTC,CATSRDRDRETQYF,TRBJ2-5,TRBV15,TRBD1,.
TGTGCCAGTGAGGACAGGGGAGGCAATCAGCCCCAGCATTTT,CASEDRGGNQPQHF,TRBJ1-5,TRBV19,TRBD1,few
TGTGCCAGCAGTTCTACAGGGACCATGGACCATACCTTC,CASSSTGTMDHTF,TRBJ1-2,TRBV6-5,.,few
TGTGCCTGGAGTGTACGACAGGGGTTACAGCCCCAGCATTTT,CAWSVRQGLQPQHF,TRBJ1-5,TRBV30,TRBD1,.
TGTGCCAGCAGGGATCCAACTAATGAAAAACTGTTTTTT,CASRDPTNEKLFF,TRBJ1-4,TRBV6-2/TRBV6-3,.,.
TGCGCCAGCAGCTTGGGAGGTTATCGTGAAGCTTTCTTT,CASSLGGYREAFF,TRBJ1-1,TRBV5-1,.,once
TGCAGTGCTGCCGGGACAGGGGGCTATTACGAGCAGTACTTC,CSAAGTGGYYEQYF,TRBJ2-7,TRBV20-1,TRBD1,.
TGTGCCAGCAGCTTAGACCGCACGGAGACCCAGTACTTC,CASSLDRTETQYF,TRBJ2-5,TRBV7-9,.,once
TGTGCCAGCAGCTGGGACACGGAGGGTGAAGCTTTCTTT,CASSWDTEGEAFF,TRBJ1-1,TRBV5-4,.,.
TGTGCCAGCAGCTTATATGGGGCTCAGCCCCAGCATTTT,CASSLYGAQPQHF,TRBJ1-5,TRBV7-2,.,.
TGTGCCTGGAGTCCCGATTCGGGCTGGGGCACTGAAGCTTTCTTT,CAWSPDSGWGTEAFF,TRBJ1-1,TRBV30,.,.
TGTGCCAGCAGGGGACTAGCGGGAGCCCATGAGCAGTTCTTC,CASRGLAGAHEQFF,TRBJ2-1,TRBV11-2,TRBD2,.
TGCAGTGTCGTCGCCGCGGGCGAGCAGTACTTC,CSVVAAGEQYF,TRBJ2-7,TRBV20-1,.,few
TGTGCCAGTAGTATTCCCCATGGGGCGGGGGAGCCCCAGCATTTT,CASSIPHGAGEPQHF,TRBJ1-5,TRBV19,.,.
TGTGCCAGCAGCGAGATTCAGGGGGCATCTGAAGCTTTCTTT,CASSEIQGASEAFF,TRBJ1-1,TRBV6-1,TRBD1,.
TGTGCCAGCAGCTCCGGGACAGGGGCAGCCACTGAAGCTTTCTTT,CASSSGTGAATEAFF,TRBJ1-1,TRBV7-9,TRBD1,.
TGTGCCAGCAGCGTAGATGGCGCCTCCTACAATGAGCAGTTCTTC,CASSVDGASYNEQFF,TRBJ2-1,TRBV9,.,.
TGTGCCAGCAGCCAACCCTACCAGAGCTCCTACGAGCAGTACTTC,CASSQPYQSSYEQYF,TRBJ2-7,TRBV4-2,.,.
TGTGCTAGCTCACCAAGGCGGGGCGATTCACCCCTCCACTTT,CASSPRRGDSPLHF,TRBJ1-6,TRBV18,.,few
TGTGCCAGCAGCCTCTCCGGGACGTTCTACGAGCAGTACTTC,CASSLSGTFYEQYF,TRBJ2-7,TRBV7-2,.,.
TGTGCCACAGAGGGGGCGATCGACAATGAGCAGTTCTTC,CATEGAIDNEQFF,TRBJ2-1,TRBV24-1,TRBD1,.
TGTGCCAGCAGTGACCGGGACATATCGAACACTGAAGCTTTCTTT,CASSDRDISNTEAFF,TRBJ1-1,TRBV2,.,.
TGCAGCGGAGACAGTGGGGGGACAGATACGCAGTATTTT,CSGDSGGTDTQYF,TRBJ2-3,TRBV29-1,.,.
TGCGCCAGCAGCCCCGGACAGCAACTAGGTGGCTACACCTTC,CASSPGQQLGGYTF,TRBJ1-2,TRBV10-1,.,few
TGTGCCAGCAGCACCGACTCAAACTACGAGCAGTACTTC,CASSTDSNYEQYF,TRBJ2-7,TRBV7-3,.,few
TGTGCCTCCCAGGCGCGAGGATGGAATGAGCAGTTCTTC,CASQARGWNEQFF,TRBJ2-1,TRBV30,.,.
TGTGCCAGCAGCTTCGGGGTGTCCTACGAGCAGTACTTC,CASSFGVSYEQYF,TRBJ2-7,TRBV7-2,.,.
TGCAGTGCTCCCGACATTAGCAATCAGCCCCAGCATTTT,CSAPDISNQPQHF,TRBJ1-5,TRBV20-1,.,.